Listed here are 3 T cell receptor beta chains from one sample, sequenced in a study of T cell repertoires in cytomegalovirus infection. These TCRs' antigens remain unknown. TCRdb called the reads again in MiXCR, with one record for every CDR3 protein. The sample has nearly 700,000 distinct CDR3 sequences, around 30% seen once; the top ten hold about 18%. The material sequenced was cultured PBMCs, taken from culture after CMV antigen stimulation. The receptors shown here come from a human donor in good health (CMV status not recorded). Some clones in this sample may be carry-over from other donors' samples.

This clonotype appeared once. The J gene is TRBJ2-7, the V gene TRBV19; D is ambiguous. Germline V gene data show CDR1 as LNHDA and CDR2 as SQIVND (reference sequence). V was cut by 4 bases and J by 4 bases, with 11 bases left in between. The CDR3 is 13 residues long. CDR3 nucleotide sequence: TGTGCCAGTAGTAAGGGTCAGATTTACGAGCAGTACTTC. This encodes CASSKGQIYEQYF.

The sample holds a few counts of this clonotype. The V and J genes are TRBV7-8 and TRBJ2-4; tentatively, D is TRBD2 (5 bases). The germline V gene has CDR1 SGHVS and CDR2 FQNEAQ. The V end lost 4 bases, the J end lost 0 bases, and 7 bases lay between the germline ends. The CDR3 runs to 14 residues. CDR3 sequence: CASSYGIAKNIQYF. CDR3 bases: TGTGCCAGCAGCTACGGGATAGCCAAAAACATTCAGTACTTC.

The CDR3 is CASQGLRGQPQHF. The CDR3 bases are TGTGCCAGCCAGGGGCTCCGCGGTCAGCCCCAGCATTTT. This chain uses TRBV10-3 with TRBJ1-5; D might be TRBD1 (6 bases). This CDR3 region has 13 residues. Germline V gives CDR1 ENHRY, CDR2 SYGVKD. V was cut by 10 bases and J by 6 bases, with 16 bases left in between.